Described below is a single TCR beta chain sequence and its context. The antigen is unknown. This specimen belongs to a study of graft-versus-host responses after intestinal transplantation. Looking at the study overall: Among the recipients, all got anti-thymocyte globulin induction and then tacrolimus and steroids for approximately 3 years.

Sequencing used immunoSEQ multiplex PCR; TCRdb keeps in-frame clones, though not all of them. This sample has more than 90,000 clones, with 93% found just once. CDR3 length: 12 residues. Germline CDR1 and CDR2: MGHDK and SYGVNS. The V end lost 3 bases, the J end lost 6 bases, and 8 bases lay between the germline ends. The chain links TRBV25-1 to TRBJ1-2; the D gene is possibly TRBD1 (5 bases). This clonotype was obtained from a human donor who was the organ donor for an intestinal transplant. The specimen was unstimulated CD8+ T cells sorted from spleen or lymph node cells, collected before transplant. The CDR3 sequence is CASSEGGNGYTF. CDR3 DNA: TGTGCCAGCAGTGAGGGGGGTAATGGCTACACCTTC.